This T cell receptor beta chain was identified in a study of early T cells in non-severe SARS-CoV-2 infection. Study as a whole: The sequenced material was bulk RNA from unsorted whole blood, and its chains were unpaired. Study-level findings and limits: The VDJdb matching leaned toward anti-spike CD8 responses and overlooked private and CD4 specificities.

Concerning this clonotype itself: Its antigen is as yet unknown.

TCRdb processed the 5' RACE reads anew with MiXCR; each CDR3 protein has one entry. Among about 56,000 distinct CDR3 sequences listed, 10% were seen once. V lost 5 bases and J lost 4; bases outside the gene matches: 4. This CDR3 is built from 13 residues. This chain connects TRBV12-3 or TRBV12-4 to TRBJ1-2, with 7 bases aligning to TRBD1. The TCR sequence derives from an adult who was a healthcare worker with PCR-confirmed SARS-CoV-2 infection or an uninfected control (not recorded which). The sequenced material came from whole blood. CDR3 DNA sequence: TGTGCCAGCAGTCCTGACAGGGTCTATGGCTACACCTTC. Amino acid sequence: CASSPDRVYGYTF.